The T cell receptor beta chain under discussion was sequenced for a study of cytomegalovirus exposure and HLA in healthy donors. Study-wide findings and caveats: Reported performance of the classifier showed diagnosis of cytomegalovirus status with high specificity and sensitivity. Common viral pathogens seemed, in a later analysis, to connect with several of the most significant clusters. TCR beta V- and J-gene trimming, according to a later analysis, was linked to a missense DCLRE1C variant.

Primers included in the PCR were 60 Vbeta and 13 Jbeta primers. The data were produced by immunoSEQ multiplex PCR, yet TCRdb's version contains in-frame clones alone and is incomplete. This sample has around 200,000 clones, with around 80% found just once. In the case of this clone: Its antigen remains unknown. One end of the junction does not line up with germline, which may come from a read error.

Germline V gene sequence: CDR1 SNHLY, CDR2 FYNNEI. This CDR3 comprises 14 residues. J is TRBJ2-7 and V is TRBV2, with TRBD1 matching 7 bases. The sequenced sample was PBMCs. This TCR came from a woman aged 55-70 years in good health and CMV-seropositive. CDR3 in amino acids: CASSGQGVGYKQYF. The DNA for the CDR3 is TGTGCCAGCAGTGGCCAGGGGGTGGGCTACAAGCAGTACTTC. The variable domain in full, with the rest retrieved from reference TRBV2 and TRBJ2-7, is EPEVTQTPSHQVTQMGQEVILRCVPISNHLYFYWYRQILGQKVEFLVSFYNNEISEKSEIFDDQFSVERPDGSNFTLKIRSTKLEDSAMYFCASSGQGVGYKQYFGPGTRLTVT.